This entry describes one T cell receptor (beta chain). This sample was taken from a study of Graves' ophthalmopathy and Graves' hyperthyroidism. Amplification from RNA transcripts yielded the TCR beta CDR3 regions. RT-PCR in the first round used HTBI primers; a second-round multiplex PCR followed. Using its own MiXCR run on the multiplex PCR reads, TCRdb lists one record per CDR3 protein. This table has about 740,000 distinct CDR3 sequences, roughly 40% appearing once. The CDR3 extends over 13 amino acids. The germline V gene encodes CDR1 SNHLY and CDR2 FYNNEI. V was shortened by 5 bases and J by 2 bases, with 10 bases between the two germline ends. The authors isolated PBMCs from more than 9 ml of fresh peripheral blood.

This chain joins TRBV2 and TRBJ2-7; weak D call: TRBD1 (6 bases). Material: peripheral blood. This sequence was found in an adult man with Graves' ophthalmopathy. The CDR3 coding sequence is TGTGCCAGCAGTTATCGGACAGCCTACGAGCAGTACTTC. It encodes CASSYRTAYEQYF.